This T cell receptor beta chain was recovered during a study of blood T cell repertoires in COVID-19. Study as a whole: From the United States, Italy and Spain came samples of acute and convalescent COVID-19. In each case, the material was cDNA or gDNA derived from T cells, B-cell-depleted T cells, or PBMCs.

The ends lost 5 bases at V and 4 bases at J; junction bases unmatched: 6. This CDR3 has 14 amino acids. Per germline, CDR1 LNHDA and CDR2 SQIVND (reference sequence). Methods used by the authors: Nucleated cell counts were estimated from reference gene primer amplification. The protocol was immunoSEQ multiplex PCR, while the TCRdb copy is restricted to in-frame clones and leaves out a portion. That table gives V, J and clone size, and the DNA gave D and trimming. The sample lists around 280,000 clones, approximately 80% occurring once. The chain has TRBV19 and TRBJ2-7, with TRBD1 matching 9 bases. Sequencing used peripheral blood. The source of this sequence is a woman between 45 and 60 years old with active or convalescent COVID-19. The CDR3 is CASSYAGTGYEQYF. CDR3 nucleotide sequence: TGTGCCAGTAGTTACGCCGGGACAGGGTACGAGCAGTACTTC.